Listed here are 30 T cell receptor beta chains from one sample, sequenced in a study of blood T cell repertoires in COVID-19. Assay: immunoSEQ multiplex PCR; the TCRdb copy retains only in-frame clones and omits some. The data show 300,000 to 400,000 clones, around nine tenths seen once. Sequences were obtained from peripheral blood. Source of these receptors: a woman in her 50s with active or convalescent COVID-19.

This chain uses TRBV27 with TRBJ1-6; 10 nucleotides agree with TRBD1. V dropped 5 bases and J dropped 7; count of bases not matched to a gene: 2. The length of the CDR3 is 14 residues. Germline CDR1 is MNHEY and CDR2 is SMNVEV (reference sequence). The CDR3 loop reads CASSPDRGNSPLHF. CDR3 bases: TGTGCCAGCAGTCCGGACAGGGGGAATTCACCCCTCCACTTT.

CDR3 DNA sequence: TGTGCCAGCAGCTCAGGGGGGACCCAGTACTTC. This codes for CASSSGGTQYF. The rearrangement uses TRBV7-9 and TRBJ2-5; 7 bases match TRBD1. Germline CDR1 and CDR2: SEHNR and FQNEAQ (reference sequence). V lost 4 bases to trimming and J lost 7 bases; unmatched junction nucleotides: 0. The length of the CDR3 is 11 residues.

The chain combines TRBV7-9 with TRBJ1-5, with a possible D match to TRBD1 (5 bases). The CDR3 has 17 residues. Per germline, CDR1 SEHNR and CDR2 FQNEAQ (reference sequence). Trimming took off 3 bases at V and 2 bases at J, with 17 bases between the two ends. The CDR3 reads CASSLWLGGRGNQPQHF. DNA of the CDR3: TGTGCCAGCAGCTTGTGGCTGGGGGGAAGGGGCAATCAGCCCCAGCATTTT.

The genes are TRBV3-1 (or the pseudogene TRBV3-2) and TRBJ2-5; 8 positions match TRBD2. The CDR3 length is 15 residues. Trimming at V came to 0 bases and at J to 5 bases, leaving 5 bases not matched to a gene. Germline V gene sequence: CDR1 LGHDT, CDR2 YNNKEL (reference sequence). CDR3 sequence: CASSQDSGLVETQYF. DNA for the CDR3: TGTGCCAGCAGCCAAGATTCGGGACTAGTGGAGACCCAGTACTTC.

The chain joins TRBV6-5 to TRBJ1-1; D not resolved. Trimming stripped 4 bases from V and 1 base from J, with 10 bases between. This CDR3 is 14 amino acids long. Germline V lookup: CDR1 MNHEY, CDR2 SVGAGI. The CDR3 DNA sequence: TGTGCCAGCAGTTTACTTGAGTCGAACACTGAAGCTTTCTTT. As protein: CASSLLESNTEAFF.

The rearrangement uses TRBV7-9 and TRBJ2-1, with TRBD2 matching 8 bases. The V gene's germline CDR1 is SEHNR and CDR2 FQNEAQ (reference sequence). The CDR3 has 17 residues. J was trimmed by 8 bases and V by 5 bases; bases with no gene match: 17. The DNA of the CDR3 is TGTGCCAGCAGCCACCCCATGGAGAGCGGGAGAAGGTATGAGCAGTTCTTC. It specifies CASSHPMESGRRYEQFF.

The CDR3 is CASSEQGAPNTGELFF. The CDR3 region has the DNA TGTGCCAGCAGCGAACAGGGGGCCCCTAACACCGGGGAGCTGTTTTTT. The V and J genes are TRBV5-6 and TRBJ2-2; the match to TRBD1 covers 9 bases. J was trimmed by 2 bases and V by 4 bases; bases with no gene match: 6. Germline-derived CDR1 and CDR2 are SGHDT and YYEEEE. CDR3 length equals 16 residues.

The chain carries TRBV3-1 (or the pseudogene TRBV3-2) and TRBJ1-1; maybe TRBD1 (5 bases). The CDR3 totals 13 residues. V was shortened by 4 bases and J by 1 base, with 7 bases between the two germline ends. Germline-derived CDR1 and CDR2 are LGHDT and YNNKEL (reference sequence). The CDR3 is CASSRGPNTEAFF. The CDR3 coding sequence is TGTGCCAGCAGCCGGGGCCCGAACACTGAAGCTTTCTTT.

The genes are TRBV5-1 and TRBJ1-2; weak D call: TRBD1 (6 bases). Germline loops: CDR1 SGHRS, CDR2 YFSETQ. Trimming removed 4 bases from V and 4 bases from J, with 17 bases in between. The CDR3 is made up of 15 amino acids. DNA of the CDR3: TGCGCCAGCAGCCTGGGGGCATTAACAGGCTATGGCTACACCTTC. Protein sequence: CASSLGALTGYGYTF.

This clone has just one count. The chain uses TRBV5-1 and TRBJ2-2; the match to TRBD2 covers 12 bases. V gave up 2 bases and J gave up 2 bases; unmatched junction bases: 4. The length of the CDR3 is 17 residues. The V gene's germline CDR1 is SGHRS and CDR2 YFSETQ. The CDR3 is CASSLLAGGDNTGELFF. DNA for the CDR3: TGCGCCAGCAGCTTACTAGCGGGAGGTGATAACACCGGGGAGCTGTTTTTT.

The CDR3 here is CASSYSRHYTEAFF. CDR3 nucleotides: TGTGCCAGCAGTTACTCGAGACACTACACTGAAGCTTTCTTT. The chain carries TRBV6-2 or TRBV6-3 and TRBJ1-1; D is unresolved. V lost 0 bases and J lost 3, with 8 bases in between. The CDR3 has 14 residues. The germline gives CDR1 MNHEY, CDR2 SVGEGT.

This chain joins TRBV2 and TRBJ1-1; D not resolved. Germline V gives CDR1 SNHLY, CDR2 FYNNEI. V was clipped by 5 bases and J by 1 base, with 11 bases between them. The CDR3 is 14 residues long. The CDR3 sequence: CASSFMRSNTEAFF. CDR3 DNA: TGTGCCAGCAGTTTCATGCGATCGAACACTGAAGCTTTCTTT.

This chain links TRBV30 with TRBJ2-1; TRBD2 agrees at 8 bases. Per the germline V gene, CDR1 is GTSNPN and CDR2 is SVGIG (reference sequence). CDR3 length: 13 residues. With V trimmed by 7 bases and J by 4 bases, 6 bases remained unmatched. This CDR3 reads CAFERETYNEQFF. Written as DNA, the CDR3 is TGTGCCTTTGAGCGGGAGACTTACAATGAGCAGTTCTTC. Full variable domain (rest looked up from reference TRBV30 and TRBJ2-1): SQTIHQWPATLVQPVGSPLSLECTVEGTSNPNLYWYRQAAGRGLQLLFYSVGIGQISSEVPQNLSASRPQDRQFILSSKKLLLSDSGFYLCAFERETYNEQFFGPGTRLTVL.

This chain uses TRBV3-1 (or the pseudogene TRBV3-2) with TRBJ1-2, with D maybe TRBD1 (5 bases). Trimming took 4 bases from V and 0 from J, leaving 24 bases between them. Per germline, CDR1 LGHDT and CDR2 YNNKEL (reference sequence). This CDR3 comprises 19 residues. The CDR3 bases are TGTGCCAGCAGCCGACCGCGGGGCAGGGTATCCCGGGCTAACTATGGCTACACCTTC. Residues: CASSRPRGRVSRANYGYTF.

The V call is TRBV7-2, the J call TRBJ2-7, with D possibly TRBD1 on 6 matching bases. The CDR3 runs 15 residues. The V end lost 2 bases, the J end lost 3 bases, and 14 bases lay between the germline ends. CDR1 and CDR2 (germline): SGHTA, FQGNSA. This CDR3 is CASSLRQGSHYEQYF. The CDR3 nucleotides read TGTGCCAGCAGCTTACGGCAGGGGTCGCACTACGAGCAGTACTTC.

CDR3 residues: CASGFTKRGRRPYEQYF. The CDR3 DNA reads as TGTGCCAGCGGATTCACTAAGAGGGGGCGCCGACCATACGAGCAGTACTTC. The V call is TRBV2, the J call TRBJ2-7; TRBD1 matches 7 bases. This CDR3 comprises 17 residues. Per the germline V gene, CDR1 is SNHLY and CDR2 is FYNNEI. V gave up 8 bases and J gave up 4 bases; unmatched junction bases: 20.

The rearrangement links TRBV11-2 to TRBJ1-1; D call uncertain. The CDR3 runs to 12 residues. Trimming left V 5 bases short and J 10 bases short, with 14 bases between. Germline V gives CDR1 SGHAT, CDR2 FQNNGV. CDR3 coding DNA: TGTGCCAGCAGCGTGAGAGGGTTTCGAGCTTTCTTT. Its translation: CASSVRGFRAFF.

This clone has just one count. The genes are TRBV18 and TRBJ1-2, with D unclear. The CDR3 spans 14 residues. V was trimmed by 3 bases and J by 6 bases, leaving 14 bases between them. From germline, CDR1 is KGHSH and CDR2 LQKENI. CDR3 sequence (DNA): TGTGCCAGCTCACCCACCTCGGCAGAGGATGGCTACACCTTC. This encodes CASSPTSAEDGYTF.

The genes are TRBV6-5 and TRBJ1-5, with 8 bases that match TRBD1. The germline CDR1 and CDR2 sequences are MNHEY and SVGAGI. CDR3 size: 13 residues. The V segment lost 7 bases and the J segment 5 bases; nucleotides outside the gene matches: 4. The CDR3 here is CASTGQGDQPQHF. DNA of the CDR3: TGTGCCAGCACCGGACAGGGTGATCAGCCCCAGCATTTT.

The gene calls are TRBV5-1 and TRBJ1-1, with D perhaps TRBD1 (6 bases). Germline V gene sequence: CDR1 SGHRS, CDR2 YFSETQ. The CDR3 contains 15 residues. V was clipped by 4 bases and J by 0 bases, with 13 bases between them. The DNA of the CDR3 is TGCGCCAGCAGCGCTGGACAGTTCATGAACACTGAAGCTTTCTTT. It yields the protein CASSAGQFMNTEAFF.

This sequence joins TRBV7-8 and TRBJ2-2; 8 nucleotides align to TRBD1. The V gene end was trimmed by 4 bases and the J gene end by 5 bases; junction bases not matched to a gene: 6. This CDR3 has 15 residues. CDR1 and CDR2 from the germline V gene are SGHVS and FQNEAQ. The CDR3 loop is CASSSQGAGTGELFF. The CDR3 coding sequence is TGTGCCAGCAGCTCCCAGGGGGCGGGTACCGGGGAGCTGTTTTTT.

The chain joins TRBV27 to TRBJ1-4; weak D call: TRBD1 (6 bases). Trimming stripped 3 bases from V and 0 bases from J, with 14 bases between. This CDR3 region has 17 residues. Germline V gene data show CDR1 as MNHEY and CDR2 as SMNVEV (reference sequence). In DNA form, the CDR3 reads TGTGCCAGCAGTTTGTCGACAGGAACAGCAACTAATGAAAAACTGTTTTTT. Its protein is CASSLSTGTATNEKLFF.

This sequence joins TRBV11-3 and TRBJ1-6, with TRBD1 matching 7 bases. The V segment lost 2 bases and the J segment 14 bases; nucleotides outside the gene matches: 6. This CDR3 is built from 13 residues. Looked up from germline, CDR1 is SGHNT and CDR2 is YENEEA. Written as DNA, the CDR3 is TGTGCCAGCAGCTTATCCCAGGGGGAGTCCCTCCACTTT. Translation: CASSLSQGESLHF.

V gene TRBV24-1 combines with J gene TRBJ2-3; TRBD1 matches at 7 bases. V shed 9 bases, J shed 2 bases, and the junction held 7 bases outside the gene matches. This CDR3 is built from 14 residues. Germline loops: CDR1 KGHDR, CDR2 SFDVKD. CDR3 loop: CATRGTDPTDTQYF. Written as DNA, the CDR3 is TGTGCCACCCGAGGGACAGACCCCACAGATACGCAGTATTTT.

The genes are TRBV21-1 and TRBJ2-7; the listed D gene, TRBD1, was not tested against the DNA. TRBV21-1 is an annotated pseudogene. CDR3 length equals 14 residues. CDR3 protein: CASSYHRGLREQYF. In DNA, the CDR3 is TGTGCCAGCAGCTATCACAGGGGGCTGAGGGAGCAGTACTTC.

The chain employs TRBV5-4 and TRBJ2-1, with TRBD2 matching over 11 bases. Trimming took 5 bases from V and 7 from J; bases not matched to a gene: 8. The germline gives CDR1 SGHNT, CDR2 YYREEE (reference sequence). The CDR3 runs 15 residues. CDR3 coding DNA: TGTGCCAGCAGTATCGGGGCTAGCGGGAGGAATGAGCAGTTCTTC. Translated: CASSIGASGRNEQFF.

This clone was seen a single time. This chain uses TRBV2 with TRBJ2-7, with 8 bases matching TRBD2. The CDR3 totals 14 residues. The V gene's germline CDR1 is SNHLY and CDR2 FYNNEI. The V gene end was trimmed by 4 bases and the J gene end by 0 bases; junction bases not matched to a gene: 2. CDR3 sequence reads: CASSGLANSYEQYF. In DNA, the CDR3 is TGTGCCAGCAGTGGACTAGCGAACTCCTACGAGCAGTACTTC.

This clone has just one count. This chain connects TRBV29-1 to TRBJ2-7; the D is unclear. This CDR3 spans 13 amino acids. CDR1 SQVTM and CDR2 ANQGSEA come from the germline V gene. The ends were cut back, 4 bases at V and 2 bases at J, with 12 bases in the middle. CDR3 loop: CSVVDWLTYEQYF. DNA for the CDR3: TGCAGCGTTGTTGATTGGCTCACCTACGAGCAGTACTTC.

The chain couples TRBV6-5 to TRBJ1-5; D is ambiguous. This CDR3 is built from 13 residues. V shed 0 bases and J shed 6 bases, with 6 bases lying between them. The germline CDR1 and CDR2 sequences are MNHEY and SVGAGI. This chain's CDR3 is CASSYSPGQPQHF. CDR3 nucleotide sequence: TGTGCCAGCAGTTACTCGCCAGGTCAGCCCCAGCATTTT.

This chain links TRBV10-3 with TRBJ2-2; TRBD2 might be the D (6 bases). The CDR3 is made up of 16 amino acids. Germline CDR1 is ENHRY and CDR2 is SYGVKD. Trimming took 0 bases from V and 7 from J, leaving 15 bases between them. The CDR3 loop reads CAISESPPSAGGELFF. The CDR3 DNA sequence: TGTGCCATCAGTGAGTCGCCCCCTAGCGCGGGCGGGGAGCTGTTTTTT.